This T cell receptor (beta chain) is drawn from a study of somatic mutations in cytotoxic T cells in rheumatoid arthritis (dated by TCRdb to the late 2010s). With respect to the entire study: A FACSAria II or Sony SH800 was used to flow-sort some V beta antibody-stained T-cell populations at nearly 100% purity, and TCRB sequencing was also done on sorted V beta1+ cells. In newly diagnosed rheumatoid arthritis without treatment, the study examined if expanded CD8+ T-cell clones harbor somatic mutations, relying on TCRB deep sequencing to characterize clonality. Median age was essentially the same in the patient group and the control group. TCRB deep sequencing was performed for 55 to 65 rheumatoid arthritis patients and about 20 healthy controls. General conclusions and limits of the study: The slight underrepresentation of TRBV07 in patients was not corrected for multiple comparisons. In patients, CD8+ clonality rose with age (Spearman r of about 0.51), which was not the case in healthy controls. It was unknown which antigens the expanded CD8+ clones targeted, and their absence from virus-specific databases did not exclude viral specificity. CD8+ T-cell clonality did not differ significantly between rheumatoid arthritis patients and age-matched healthy controls. In about an eighth of the roughly 65 patients the largest CD8+ clone exceeded 20% of CD8+ cells, and several identical CD8+ TCRB sequences were shared between blood and synovial fluid.

The germline V gene yields SGHAT for CDR1 and FQNNGV for CDR2. The CDR3 sequence holds 15 residues, the cysteine and phenylalanine included. CDR3 DNA only is kept here, 45 bases in frame from base 1. Germline trimming: 4 bases from V, 2 bases from J; junction bases outside gene matches: 2. Comments on this clone: The clone's antigen remains unknown. Base quality data are lacking; no much larger clone is found one base away.

Buffy coats from some 21 blood donors served as healthy controls, a group that was 45% to 70% female with a median age of approximately 60 years (range about 21-80). On an AutoMACS, CD4+ and CD8+ cells were isolated via positive magnetic bead selection, and their purity was verified by flow cytometry. Ficoll-Paque PLUS density gradient separation was used to isolate peripheral blood mononuclear cells. DNA from CD4-enriched, CD8-enriched or PBMC samples was extracted using Nucleospin Tissue or Tissue XS kits and then quantified on a Qubit 2.0 fluorometer. TCRB CDR3 sequencing used the immunoSEQ assay on genomic DNA. The published analysis was carried out like this. The analyses included only productive TCRB rearrangements. Defining a clone by its unique TCRB CDR3 sequence, the study calculated clonality as a productive clonality index derived from Shannon entropy. To calculate repertoire overlap between two samples, the template counts of each clone were considered relative to each sample's total templates. Flow cytometry-measured V-gene usage correlated with V-gene usage from TCRB sequencing, with a Spearman r of approximately 0.55. TCRdb mirrors the immuneACCESS table, restricted to in-frame sequences. Some clones are absent from its copies; in checked studies, under half trace to an unresolved V gene, and the reason for the others is unknown. The DNA gave D and trimming, while V, J and clone size come from that table. The sample profile shows roughly 9,800 clones; 77% of them were found once. The ten largest account for 20% to 25% of the sample.

Sequenced material: CD8+ T cells sorted from blood. The receptor comes from a man in his fifties in good health. The rearranged chain carries TRBV11-2 and TRBJ2-7; 13 central bases correspond to TRBD2. The CDR3 corresponds to CASSSTSGGTYEQYF. The sequenced DNA: TGTGCCAGCAGCTCGACTAGCGGGGGGACCTACGAGCAGTACTTC.